Listed below are T cell receptor beta chains from one sample, sequenced in a study of blood T cell repertoires in COVID-19. Sequenced by immunoSEQ multiplex PCR; TCRdb stores in-frame clones only, minus some. The sample holds about 24,000 clones; roughly nine tenths are singletons and the top ten take 4.5% to 6.5%. The source material was peripheral blood. The origin of the receptors is a man in his fifties or sixties with active COVID-19. Both conserved end residues are trimmed from each CDR3.

J	length	V	CDR3
TRBJ1-5	11	TRBV30	AWNGQGHQPQH
TRBJ2-2	12	TRBV6-4	ASSDAQDTGELF
TRBJ2-5	13	TRBV28	ASKELAAYQETQY
TRBJ2-7	10	TRBV11-2	ASSLGAGAEY
TRBJ1-5	12	TRBV6-6	ASSYTGGSQPQH
TRBJ1-2	14	TRBV27	ASSDRIPPPNDGYT
TRBJ2-5	11	TRBV11-1	ASSASREETQY
TRBJ1-1	10	TRBV30	AWTGMNTEAF
TRBJ2-1	10	TRBV29-1	SVGQFPHEQF
TRBJ1-1	11	TRBV12-3/TRBV12-4	ASSSDREIEAF
TRBJ1-4	12	TRBV4-3	ASSQDRTNEKLF
TRBJ2-7	11	TRBV6-5	ASRKTASYEQY
TRBJ2-5	13	TRBV2	ASSEQGVIGETQY
TRBJ1-1	14	TRBV7-8	ASSSRPTGGTTEAF
TRBJ1-1	15	TRBV11-3	ASSLDLAPPTNTEAF
TRBJ1-2	13	TRBV7-9	ASSLAGTRNYGYT
TRBJ2-5	14	TRBV6-2/TRBV6-3	ASSYSLSLVVETQY
TRBJ1-5	12	TRBV5-6	ASSRTGGNQPQH
TRBJ2-5	15	TRBV28	ASSLLLAGGNQETQY
TRBJ2-3	12	TRBV5-1	ASSLNGFADTQY
TRBJ2-7	13	TRBV6-6	ASSYGGTESYEQY
TRBJ1-2	13	TRBV19	ASSIGPGVGYGYT
TRBJ2-7	12	TRBV5-4	ASRVDRGVDEQY
TRBJ2-1	10	TRBV2	ASIERGNEQF
TRBJ1-1	14	TRBV5-6	ASSLASARLNTEAF
TRBJ1-5	11	TRBV5-6	ASSLAVNQPQH
TRBJ1-2	12	TRBV18	ASSPGQGNYGYT
TRBJ2-1	14	TRBV27	ASSLMAGISYNEQF
TRBJ2-3	12	TRBV4-3	ASSQASSTDTQY
TRBJ1-5	11	TRBV6-5	ASRETGMDPQH
TRBJ2-1	10	TRBV19	ASGAGYNEQF
TRBJ2-2	14	TRBV5-4	ASSRQGAGNTGELF
TRBJ2-2	14	TRBV3-1/TRBV3-2	ASSLKTSSGTGELF
TRBJ2-1	14	TRBV3-1/TRBV3-2	ASSQEPGLAGNEQF
TRBJ2-1	13	TRBV13	ASSLDRGSYNEQF
TRBJ2-2	12	TRBV24-1	ATSDPGVGGELF
TRBJ2-7	14	TRBV7-8	ASSPGGIEWGFEQY
TRBJ1-2	11	TRBV5-1	ASSSTVNYGYT
TRBJ2-2	13	TRBV6-5	ASSSGTSESGELF
TRBJ2-2	13	TRBV4-3	ASTSLAGYTGELF
TRBJ2-1	8	TRBV6-2/TRBV6-3	ASSNSKQF
TRBJ2-1	15	TRBV11-2	ASSLEGGLSSYNEQF
TRBJ2-1	8	TRBV20-1	SGLDNEQF
TRBJ2-7	10	TRBV5-1	ASSLNSYEQY
TRBJ2-7	11	TRBV9	ASGPDNSYEQY
TRBJ2-7	14	TRBV5-5	ASSSRQLAGVYEQY
TRBJ2-6	13	TRBV19	ASSRTGSGANVLT
TRBJ1-3	11	TRBV7-9	ASRTYPGNTIY
TRBJ2-5	13	TRBV5-1	ASSLATGKQETQY
TRBJ2-1	14	TRBV9	ASREGERDSYNEQF
TRBJ2-1	13	TRBV7-3	ASSLMGGRINEQF
TRBJ2-2	15	TRBV7-9	ASTRLAGAANTGELF
TRBJ2-5	15	TRBV7-6	ASSFSPDRPTQETQY
TRBJ2-7	12	TRBV6-5	ASSYSRTAYEQY
TRBJ2-1	9	TRBV6-5	ASSTTDEQF
TRBJ2-1	11	TRBV3-1/TRBV3-2	ASSFLSYNEQF
TRBJ1-1	13	TRBV19	ASSIGEQGSTEAF